This TCR beta chain came from a study of control samples from healthy donors and cancer patients. Germline V gene data show CDR1 as MNHEY and CDR2 as SVGEGT. There are 19 residues in the CDR3. V lost 3 bases and J lost 0; bases outside the gene matches: 7. Only in-frame clones appear in the TCRdb table, and some are missing; sequencing was by immunoSEQ multiplex PCR. Of some 200,000 clones listed, over 90% are singletons. The source material was blood. The chain carries TRBV6-2 or TRBV6-3 and TRBJ2-1, with TRBD2 identical over 14 bases. This sequence originates from a man in his fifties in good health. As DNA, the CDR3 is TGTGCCAGCAGTTATGGGACTAGCGGGGGCCCAAGCTCCTACAATGAGCAGTTCTTC. As protein: CASSYGTSGGPSSYNEQFF.